This TCR beta chain was obtained from a study of identical twins. Study outcomes and limitations: Researchers reported weaker excess twin sharing in beta out-of-frame sequences. Compared with models, monozygotic twins showed more out-of-frame TCR alpha sharing.

TCRdb re-analysed the 5' RACE reads in MiXCR, keeping a single row per CDR3 protein. The sample has 500,000 to 650,000 distinct CDR3 sequences, 20% to 25% seen once. As for this clonotype: What it binds is unknown.

No donor was unhealthy or non-Caucasian. The germline V gene has CDR1 SQVTM and CDR2 ANQGSEA. CDR3 length equals 12 residues. The V and J ends lost 4 bases and 5 bases respectively, with 11 bases between them. The sample was also linked to a second study, of yellow fever vaccine responses in identical twins.

The clonotype originates from a young woman in good health. The sample was CD4+ T cells sorted from blood. The V and J genes are TRBV29-1 and TRBJ2-5, with a possible D match to TRBD1 (6 bases). The CDR3 region has the DNA TGCAGCGTTGTCTCCCAGGGGGAGACCCAGTACTTC. Translation gives CSVVSQGETQYF.